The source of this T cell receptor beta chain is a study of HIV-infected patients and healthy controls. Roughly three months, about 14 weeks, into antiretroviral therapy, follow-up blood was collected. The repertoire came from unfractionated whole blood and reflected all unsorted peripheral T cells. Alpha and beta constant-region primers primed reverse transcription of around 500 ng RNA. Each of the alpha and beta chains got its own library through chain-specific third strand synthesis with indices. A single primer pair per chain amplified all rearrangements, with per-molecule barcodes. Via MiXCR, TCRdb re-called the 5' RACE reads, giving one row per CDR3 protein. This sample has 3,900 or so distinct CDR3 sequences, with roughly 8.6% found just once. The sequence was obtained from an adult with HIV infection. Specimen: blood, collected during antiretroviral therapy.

The CDR3 protein is CSARDHFGTSGGTDTQYF. CDR3 in DNA: TGCAGTGCTAGAGATCACTTCGGGACTAGCGGAGGCACAGATACGCAGTATTTT. The chain has TRBV20-1 and TRBJ2-3, with TRBD2 identical over 11 bases. The CDR3 is made up of 18 amino acids. Germline V CDR1 and CDR2: DFQATT, SNEGSKA (reference sequence). Losses at the gene ends were 0 bases for V and 1 base for J; bases not matched to a gene: 9.